This entry features one TCR beta chain sequence. The data originate from a study of blood T cell repertoires in COVID-19. About the research overall: Specimens from acute and convalescent COVID-19 originated in the United States, Italy and Spain.

The method was immunoSEQ multiplex PCR; TCRdb's version includes in-frame clones alone and lacks a portion of them. The data show fewer than 15,000 clones, with about 89% seen just once and about 22% held by the top ten. Germline assignment: CDR1 SNHLY and CDR2 FYNNEI. The V and J ends lost 0 bases and 3 bases respectively, with 9 bases between them. CDR3 length equals 15 residues. Sequencing was done on a sample of peripheral blood. The sequence was collected from a woman in her sixties with active COVID-19. The J gene is TRBJ1-5, the V gene TRBV2, with D tentatively TRBD1 (5 bases). The chain's CDR3 is CASSEAGLINQPQHF. The DNA of the CDR3 is TGTGCCAGCAGTGAAGCGGGACTGATCAATCAGCCCCAGCATTTT.